This T cell receptor beta chain is from a study of T-cell memory formation after mild COVID-19. The CDR3 loop spans 13 amino acids. Trimming stripped 2 bases from V and 6 bases from J, with 8 bases between. Of note for this clonotype: Its target is unknown.

MiXCR, run by TCRdb on the 5' RACE reads, gives a single entry per CDR3 protein. The data show fewer than 350,000 distinct CDR3 sequences, approximately 16% seen once. Study-level results: Researchers could not confirm that second-wave clones peaking on day 37 targeted SARS-CoV-2. CD4+ contracting clones lay mainly in CM and EM, CD8+ ones in EMRA. Pre-infection memory showed some responding clones, and this suggested that cross-reactive memory joined. Clones that got smaller from day 15 to 85 had even CD4/CD8, while clones growing later tipped toward CD4+.

Material for sequencing was PBMCs or a T cell subset sorted from them (not recorded which). The receptor comes from a man between 18 and 29 years old who had mild COVID-19 (a few samples of this study predate the infection). Cell type and time point are not known. The V gene is TRBV12-3 or TRBV12-4, the J gene TRBJ2-1, with D unclear. Here the CDR3 reads CASSLRARNEQFF. CDR3 nucleotide sequence: TGTGCCAGCAGTTTAAGGGCCCGCAATGAGCAGTTCTTC.